A selection of T cell receptor beta chains follows, all from one sample in a study of CD4 T cell repertoires in COVID-19. The data were produced by immunoSEQ multiplex PCR, yet TCRdb's version contains in-frame clones alone and is incomplete. The table records about 24,000 clones, 93% of them present only once. Sample: circulating follicular helper CD4+ T cells (cTfh) from blood, taken before the COVID-19 pandemic. The receptors were sampled from a human donor who had COVID-19. Both conserved end residues are part of each CDR3. The order of the fields is D gene, V gene, J gene, CDR3 DNA, CDR3 protein. D genes are given only for firm matches.

NA,TRBV5-5,TRBJ1-1,TGTGCCAGCAGCCCGGCGGGGGGGAACACTGAAGCTTTCTTT,CASSPAGGNTEAFF
TRBD1,TRBV28,TRBJ2-1,TGTGCCAGCAGTTCCCGGGACAGGGACTCGAATGAGCAGTTCTTC,CASSSRDRDSNEQFF
TRBD1,TRBV29-1,TRBJ2-7,TGCAGCGTTGAGTCAGGGGGTCGCGAGCAGTACTTC,CSVESGGREQYF
TRBD1,TRBV10-1,TRBJ1-2,TGCGCCAGCAGTGCTACAGGGGGAGATACCTTC,CASSATGGDTF
TRBD1,TRBV4-1,TRBJ2-5,TGCGCCAGCAGCCGTTCGGGACAGGGGGCGTCGGGTGAGACCCAGTACTTC,CASSRSGQGASGETQYF
NA,TRBV5-6,TRBJ1-6,TGTGCCAGCAGCTTTTGGTCGGGTGGTTCTAATTCACCCCTCCACTTT,CASSFWSGGSNSPLHF
TRBD1,TRBV2,TRBJ1-2,TGTGCCAGCAGTGGACAGGGACATTTAGAGGGCTACACCTTC,CASSGQGHLEGYTF
NA,TRBV7-9,TRBJ2-7,TGTGCCAGCAGCTTAGGTCCGGGGTTTAGCTACGAGCAGTACTTC,CASSLGPGFSYEQYF
NA,TRBV10-2,TRBJ2-7,TGCGCCAGCAGTGAGGTCGGGACTCCAACCTACGAGCAGTACTTC,CASSEVGTPTYEQYF
TRBD1,TRBV19,TRBJ1-5,TGTGCCAGCAGAGACAGGGACAATCAGCCCCAGCATTTT,CASRDRDNQPQHF
NA,TRBV6-4,TRBJ2-3,TGTGCCAGCAGTGAGGTGACAGGTACAGATACGCAGTATTTT,CASSEVTGTDTQYF
NA,TRBV21-1,TRBJ1-1,TGTGCCAGCAGCATATCAGGGCCGAGCGCTGAAGCTTTCTTT,CASSISGPSAEAFF
TRBD2,TRBV6-6,TRBJ2-1,TGTGCCAGCAGTTACTCGACTAGCGGTTCCTACAATGAGCAGTTCTTC,CASSYSTSGSYNEQFF
NA,TRBV5-1,TRBJ2-7,TGCGCCAGCAGCTTGCAGGCCTCCTACGGGCAGTACTTC,CASSLQASYGQYF
NA,TRBV18,TRBJ2-7,TGTGCCAGCTCACCCAGGGGCGGAGAGCAGTACTTC,CASSPRGGEQYF